Listed below are T cell receptor beta chains from one sample, sequenced in a study of cytomegalovirus exposure and HLA in healthy donors. Using immunoSEQ multiplex PCR, the repertoire was profiled, and TCRdb retains in-frame clones only, with some absent. Here the sample spans about 160,000 clones, roughly 85% being singletons. The sequenced material came from PBMCs. The receptor source for this set is a male donor in good health and CMV-seropositive. The CDR3 runs from the conserved cysteine through the conserved F or W. The D gene is left open where the match is weak. Rows give clone size only sometimes, using once, few, many, or a class for an expanded clone.

CDR3aa: CASSVGGGLTGDSGANVLTF
CDR3nt: TGTGCCAGCAGCGTAGGGGGGGGTTTGACAGGAGACTCTGGGGCCAACGTCCTGACTTTC
d_gene: -
abundance: -
j_gene: TRBJ2-6
v_gene: TRBV9

CDR3aa: CASSFGAEYGYTF
CDR3nt: TGTGCCAGCAGTTTTGGGGCAGAATATGGCTACACCTTC
d_gene: -
abundance: -
j_gene: TRBJ1-2
v_gene: TRBV27

CDR3aa: CARSRREDGYTF
CDR3nt: TGTGCCCGCAGCAGACGCGAGGATGGCTACACCTTC
d_gene: -
abundance: -
j_gene: TRBJ1-2
v_gene: TRBV5-4

CDR3aa: CASSLVRGKRYEQYF
CDR3nt: TGCGCCAGCAGCTTGGTCAGAGGGAAGCGCTACGAGCAGTACTTC
d_gene: -
abundance: -
j_gene: TRBJ2-7
v_gene: TRBV5-1

CDR3aa: CAISEPRAQETQYF
CDR3nt: TGTGCCATCAGTGAGCCCCGAGCCCAAGAGACCCAGTACTTC
d_gene: -
abundance: -
j_gene: TRBJ2-5
v_gene: TRBV10-3

CDR3aa: CASSLGPGGGGAKNIQYF
CDR3nt: TGTGCCAGCAGTTTAGGGCCCGGTGGGGGAGGGGCCAAAAACATTCAGTACTTC
d_gene: TRBD2
abundance: -
j_gene: TRBJ2-4
v_gene: TRBV27

CDR3aa: CASSPPTGNEKLFF
CDR3nt: TGTGCCAGCAGCCCTCCCACCGGGAATGAAAAACTGTTTTTT
d_gene: -
abundance: -
j_gene: TRBJ1-4
v_gene: TRBV13

CDR3aa: CAWSVLSRGVQETQYF
CDR3nt: TGTGCCTGGAGTGTACTTTCCAGGGGGGTCCAAGAGACCCAGTACTTC
d_gene: -
abundance: -
j_gene: TRBJ2-5
v_gene: TRBV30

CDR3aa: CASSPGQGGNTIYF
CDR3nt: TGTGCCAGCAGTCCCGGACAGGGAGGAAACACCATATATTTT
d_gene: TRBD1
abundance: -
j_gene: TRBJ1-3
v_gene: TRBV28

CDR3aa: CASSPEGGAGQQPQHF
CDR3nt: TGTGCCAGCTCACCCGAGGGTGGAGCCGGTCAGCAGCCCCAGCATTTT
d_gene: -
abundance: -
j_gene: TRBJ1-5
v_gene: TRBV18

CDR3aa: CASTRSDEQYF
CDR3nt: TGTGCCAGTACCCGGTCCGACGAGCAGTACTTC
d_gene: -
abundance: -
j_gene: TRBJ2-7
v_gene: TRBV6-1

CDR3aa: CATSEDRSNQPQHF
CDR3nt: TGTGCCACCAGCGAAGACAGGTCAAATCAGCCCCAGCATTTT
d_gene: -
abundance: -
j_gene: TRBJ1-5
v_gene: TRBV15

CDR3aa: CASSQSKGITNYGYTF
CDR3nt: TGCGCCAGCAGCCAATCAAAGGGGATTACTAACTATGGCTACACCTTC
d_gene: -
abundance: -
j_gene: TRBJ1-2
v_gene: TRBV4-3

CDR3aa: CASSLRTDDEQYF
CDR3nt: TGTGCCAGCAGCTTGAGGACAGACGACGAGCAGTACTTC
d_gene: -
abundance: -
j_gene: TRBJ2-7
v_gene: TRBV13

CDR3aa: CASSTGLAGVNEQFF
CDR3nt: TGTGCCAGCAGCACAGGACTAGCGGGGGTGAATGAGCAGTTCTTC
d_gene: TRBD2
abundance: -
j_gene: TRBJ2-1
v_gene: TRBV11-3

CDR3aa: CASSHSRSSNQPQHF
CDR3nt: TGTGCCAGCAGTCATTCCCGGTCTAGCAATCAGCCCCAGCATTTT
d_gene: -
abundance: few
j_gene: TRBJ1-5
v_gene: TRBV27

CDR3aa: CSVAHTQPHYGYTF
CDR3nt: TGCAGCGTAGCTCATACCCAACCTCACTATGGCTACACCTTC
d_gene: -
abundance: -
j_gene: TRBJ1-2
v_gene: TRBV29-1

CDR3aa: CASSPNEANEKLFF
CDR3nt: TGTGCCAGCTCACCAAACGAGGCTAATGAAAAACTGTTTTTT
d_gene: -
abundance: -
j_gene: TRBJ1-4
v_gene: TRBV18

CDR3aa: CASSLQGRTEAFF
CDR3nt: TGTGCCAGCAGCTTACAGGGGCGCACTGAAGCTTTCTTT
d_gene: TRBD1
abundance: once
j_gene: TRBJ1-1
v_gene: TRBV9

CDR3aa: CASSSRGTYEQYF
CDR3nt: TGTGCCAGCAGCTCCCGCGGGACCTACGAGCAGTACTTC
d_gene: -
abundance: -
j_gene: TRBJ2-7
v_gene: TRBV7-6

CDR3aa: CASSLGQNTAYEQYF
CDR3nt: TGCGCCAGCAGCTTGGGACAGAATACCGCCTACGAGCAGTACTTC
d_gene: -
abundance: -
j_gene: TRBJ2-7
v_gene: TRBV5-1

CDR3aa: CASSEGQKPNYGYTF
CDR3nt: TGCGCCAGCAGCGAGGGACAGAAACCTAACTATGGCTACACCTTC
d_gene: TRBD1
abundance: -
j_gene: TRBJ1-2
v_gene: TRBV4-3

CDR3aa: CASNSGGANEKLFF
CDR3nt: TGCGCCAGCAACTCCGGGGGGGCTAATGAAAAACTGTTTTTT
d_gene: -
abundance: -
j_gene: TRBJ1-4
v_gene: TRBV5-1

CDR3aa: CASSLMGGTGVEKLFF
CDR3nt: TGTGCCAGCAGTTTAATGGGCGGGACAGGGGTAGAAAAACTGTTTTTT
d_gene: TRBD1
abundance: -
j_gene: TRBJ1-4
v_gene: TRBV27

CDR3aa: CASSLSDRVYGYTF
CDR3nt: TGTGCCAGCAGCTTATCGGACAGGGTCTATGGCTACACCTTC
d_gene: TRBD1
abundance: few
j_gene: TRBJ1-2
v_gene: TRBV7-2

CDR3aa: CASSVESWGDYRYTF
CDR3nt: TGTGCCAGCAGCGTAGAAAGTTGGGGGGATTATCGCTACACCTTC
d_gene: -
abundance: -
j_gene: TRBJ1-2
v_gene: TRBV9

CDR3aa: CASSLNSGDSYEQYF
CDR3nt: TGTGCCAGCAGCTTAAATAGCGGGGACTCCTACGAGCAGTACTTC
d_gene: TRBD2
abundance: -
j_gene: TRBJ2-7
v_gene: TRBV7-6

CDR3aa: CASSLTSAGTDTQYF
CDR3nt: TGTGCCAGCAGCCTGACTAGCGCCGGCACAGATACGCAGTATTTT
d_gene: TRBD2
abundance: -
j_gene: TRBJ2-3
v_gene: TRBV9

CDR3aa: CASSELAKNIQYF
CDR3nt: TGTGCCAGCAGCGAGCTAGCCAAAAACATTCAGTACTTC
d_gene: -
abundance: -
j_gene: TRBJ2-4
v_gene: TRBV7-2

CDR3aa: CASSLDGGGLQETQYF
CDR3nt: TGTGCCAGCAGCTTAGATGGGGGAGGACTCCAAGAGACCCAGTACTTC
d_gene: -
abundance: -
j_gene: TRBJ2-5
v_gene: TRBV7-2

CDR3aa: CASSQDRGGADTQYF
CDR3nt: TGCGCCAGCAGCCAAGACCGAGGTGGCGCAGATACGCAGTATTTT
d_gene: -
abundance: few
j_gene: TRBJ2-3
v_gene: TRBV4-1

CDR3aa: CASSTPRGTGELFF
CDR3nt: TGTGCCAGCAGCACGCCCAGGGGCACCGGGGAGCTGTTTTTT
d_gene: -
abundance: -
j_gene: TRBJ2-2
v_gene: TRBV7-6

CDR3aa: CASREGLAGNSVHDF
CDR3nt: TGTGCCAGCAGGGAGGGACTAGCGGGGAATTCGGTCCATGACTTC
d_gene: TRBD2
abundance: -
j_gene: TRBJ2-7
v_gene: TRBV5-4

CDR3aa: CASSFQHSGANVLTF
CDR3nt: TGTGCCAGCAGCTTCCAACACTCTGGGGCCAACGTCCTGACTTTC
d_gene: -
abundance: -
j_gene: TRBJ2-6
v_gene: TRBV7-2

CDR3aa: CASSPKTVSGANVLTF
CDR3nt: TGTGCCAGCAGCCCCAAAACGGTCTCTGGGGCCAACGTCCTGACTTTC
d_gene: -
abundance: -
j_gene: TRBJ2-6
v_gene: TRBV7-6

CDR3aa: CAWSVSKLNSPLHF
CDR3nt: TGTGCCTGGAGTGTATCCAAGCTAAATTCACCCCTCCACTTT
d_gene: -
abundance: -
j_gene: TRBJ1-6
v_gene: TRBV30

CDR3aa: CSVRDTNQPQHF
CDR3nt: TGCAGCGTCCGGGACACCAATCAGCCCCAGCATTTT
d_gene: -
abundance: -
j_gene: TRBJ1-5
v_gene: TRBV29-1

CDR3aa: CASSRSGNTDTQYF
CDR3nt: TGTGCCAGCAGCCGAAGCGGGAACACAGATACGCAGTATTTT
d_gene: TRBD2
abundance: -
j_gene: TRBJ2-3
v_gene: TRBV7-7

CDR3aa: CAWSRDNTDTQYF
CDR3nt: TGTGCCTGGAGTCGGGACAACACAGATACGCAGTATTTT
d_gene: -
abundance: -
j_gene: TRBJ2-3
v_gene: TRBV30

CDR3aa: CASSPQTGGSPLHF
CDR3nt: TGTGCCAGCAGCCCACAGACAGGGGGTTCACCCCTCCACTTT
d_gene: TRBD1
abundance: -
j_gene: TRBJ1-6
v_gene: TRBV7-2

CDR3aa: CASSKVPTEYNEQFF
CDR3nt: TGTGCCAGCAGCAAAGTTCCAACCGAGTACAATGAGCAGTTCTTC
d_gene: -
abundance: -
j_gene: TRBJ2-1
v_gene: TRBV21-1

CDR3aa: CASSYRGGAGDTQYF
CDR3nt: TGTGCCAGCAGTTACCGGGGGGGGGCGGGGGATACGCAGTATTTT
d_gene: TRBD2
abundance: -
j_gene: TRBJ2-3
v_gene: TRBV6-6

CDR3aa: CASSPGGQSNQPQHF
CDR3nt: TGTGCCAGCTCACCTGGGGGACAGAGCAATCAGCCCCAGCATTTT
d_gene: TRBD1
abundance: -
j_gene: TRBJ1-5
v_gene: TRBV18

CDR3aa: CASSNSGLGADTQYF
CDR3nt: TGTGCCAGCAGTAACAGCGGGCTAGGCGCAGATACGCAGTATTTT
d_gene: -
abundance: -
j_gene: TRBJ2-3
v_gene: TRBV27

CDR3aa: CATRTGEGTGANVLTF
CDR3nt: TGTGCCACTAGGACAGGGGAAGGAACTGGGGCCAACGTCCTGACTTTC
d_gene: TRBD1
abundance: -
j_gene: TRBJ2-6
v_gene: TRBV2

CDR3aa: CASGMRIRTEAFF
CDR3nt: TGCGCCAGCGGAATGAGGATTCGCACTGAAGCTTTCTTT
d_gene: -
abundance: -
j_gene: TRBJ1-1
v_gene: TRBV4-3

CDR3aa: CASKLRGGDNEQFF
CDR3nt: TGCGCCAGCAAATTACGTGGAGGGGACAATGAGCAGTTCTTC
d_gene: -
abundance: -
j_gene: TRBJ2-1
v_gene: TRBV4-3

CDR3aa: CASSPWTEGTEAFF
CDR3nt: TGTGCCAGCAGTCCCTGGACGGAGGGGACTGAAGCTTTCTTT
d_gene: -
abundance: few
j_gene: TRBJ1-1
v_gene: TRBV27

CDR3aa: CASSDSQGAHEQYF
CDR3nt: TGTGCCAGCAGTGATAGTCAGGGGGCCCACGAGCAGTACTTC
d_gene: TRBD1
abundance: -
j_gene: TRBJ2-7
v_gene: TRBV6-1

CDR3aa: CASSSRTSLETQYF
CDR3nt: TGTGCCAGCAGCTCCCGGACTAGTCTTGAGACCCAGTACTTC
d_gene: TRBD2
abundance: -
j_gene: TRBJ2-5
v_gene: TRBV5-4

CDR3aa: CAWSRDSYNQPQHF
CDR3nt: TGTGCCTGGAGCCGGGACAGCTACAATCAGCCCCAGCATTTT
d_gene: TRBD1
abundance: -
j_gene: TRBJ1-5
v_gene: TRBV30

CDR3aa: CASSQPETGTRKYEQYF
CDR3nt: TGCGCCAGCAGCCAACCCGAGACCGGGACTAGAAAATACGAGCAGTACTTC
d_gene: TRBD2
abundance: few
j_gene: TRBJ2-7
v_gene: TRBV4-3

CDR3aa: CAISQGRDTEAFF
CDR3nt: TGTGCCATCAGTCAGGGCCGGGACACTGAAGCTTTCTTT
d_gene: -
abundance: -
j_gene: TRBJ1-1
v_gene: TRBV10-3

CDR3aa: CASRTGHQPQHF
CDR3nt: TGTGCCAGTAGAACAGGGCATCAGCCCCAGCATTTT
d_gene: -
abundance: -
j_gene: TRBJ1-5
v_gene: TRBV19

CDR3aa: CASSLLSQETQYF
CDR3nt: TGCGCCAGCAGCCTGTTATCGCAAGAGACCCAGTACTTC
d_gene: -
abundance: -
j_gene: TRBJ2-5
v_gene: TRBV5-1

CDR3aa: CASSLLSTHAEAFF
CDR3nt: TGTGCCAGCAGCTTACTGTCGACACACGCTGAAGCTTTCTTT
d_gene: -
abundance: -
j_gene: TRBJ1-1
v_gene: TRBV7-9

CDR3aa: CASSLAVAGPGDEQFF
CDR3nt: TGTGCCAGCAGCTTAGCGGTAGCGGGCCCGGGGGATGAGCAGTTCTTC
d_gene: TRBD2
abundance: -
j_gene: TRBJ2-1
v_gene: TRBV7-2

CDR3aa: CASSSLDGRGATEAFF
CDR3nt: TGTGCCAGCAGCTCCTTGGACGGCCGGGGGGCCACTGAAGCTTTCTTT
d_gene: -
abundance: -
j_gene: TRBJ1-1
v_gene: TRBV13

CDR3aa: CATCRDNRKYEQYF
CDR3nt: TGTGCCACGTGCCGGGACAACAGGAAATACGAGCAGTACTTC
d_gene: -
abundance: -
j_gene: TRBJ2-7
v_gene: TRBV6-1